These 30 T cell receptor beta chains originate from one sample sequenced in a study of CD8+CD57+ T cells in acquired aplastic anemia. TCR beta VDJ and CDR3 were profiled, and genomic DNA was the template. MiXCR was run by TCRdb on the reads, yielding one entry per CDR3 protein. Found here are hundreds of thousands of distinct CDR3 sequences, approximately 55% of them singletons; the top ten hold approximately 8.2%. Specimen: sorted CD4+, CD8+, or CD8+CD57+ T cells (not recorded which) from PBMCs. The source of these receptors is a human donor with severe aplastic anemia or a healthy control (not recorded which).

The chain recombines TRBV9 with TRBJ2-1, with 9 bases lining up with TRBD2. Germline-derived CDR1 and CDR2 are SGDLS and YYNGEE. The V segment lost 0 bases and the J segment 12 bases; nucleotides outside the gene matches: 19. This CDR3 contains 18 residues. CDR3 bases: TGTGCCAGCAGCGTAGCTACCCTCGCGGGAGGGGGTGAGGCATTGCAGTTCTTC. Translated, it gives CASSVATLAGGGEALQFF.

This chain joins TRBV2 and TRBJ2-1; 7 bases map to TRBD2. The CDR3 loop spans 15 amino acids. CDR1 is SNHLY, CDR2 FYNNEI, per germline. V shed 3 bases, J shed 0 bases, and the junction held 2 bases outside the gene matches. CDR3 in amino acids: CASSEGGGSYNEQFF. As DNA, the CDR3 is TGTGCCAGCAGTGAGGGCGGGGGCTCCTACAATGAGCAGTTCTTC. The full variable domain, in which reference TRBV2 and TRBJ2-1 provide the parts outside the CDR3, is EPEVTQTPSHQVTQMGQEVILRCVPISNHLYFYWYRQILGQKVEFLVSFYNNEISEKSEIFDDQFSVERPDGSNFTLKIRSTKLEDSAMYFCASSEGGGSYNEQFFGPGTRLTVL.

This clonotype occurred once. The CDR3 nucleotides read TGTGCCAGCAGCATCCGACAGGCCGGCGGGACTGAAGCTTTCTTT. This translates into CASSIRQAGGTEAFF. The V call is TRBV5-5, the J call TRBJ1-1, with a possible D match to TRBD1 (6 bases). Per the germline V gene, CDR1 is SGHKS and CDR2 is YYEKEE (reference sequence). The CDR3 is 15 residues long. Between the trimmed V and J ends, which lost 4 bases and 5 bases, there was a span of 18 bases.

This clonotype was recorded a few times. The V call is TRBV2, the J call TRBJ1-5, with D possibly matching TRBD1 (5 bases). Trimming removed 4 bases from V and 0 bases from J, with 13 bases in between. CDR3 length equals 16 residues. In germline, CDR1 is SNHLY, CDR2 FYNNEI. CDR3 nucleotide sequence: TGTGCCAGCAGTGGGACAAATTCCCTTAGCAATCAGCCCCAGCATTTT. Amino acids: CASSGTNSLSNQPQHF. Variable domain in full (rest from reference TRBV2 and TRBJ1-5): EPEVTQTPSHQVTQMGQEVILRCVPISNHLYFYWYRQILGQKVEFLVSFYNNEISEKSEIFDDQFSVERPDGSNFTLKIRSTKLEDSAMYFCASSGTNSLSNQPQHFGDGTRLSIL.

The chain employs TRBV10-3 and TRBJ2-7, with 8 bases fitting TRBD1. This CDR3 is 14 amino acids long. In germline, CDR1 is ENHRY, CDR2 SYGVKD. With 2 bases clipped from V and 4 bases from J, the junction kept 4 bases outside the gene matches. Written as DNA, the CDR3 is TGTGCCATCAGTGAGGGGCAGGGGGCGTACGAGCAGTACTTC. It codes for CAISEGQGAYEQYF.

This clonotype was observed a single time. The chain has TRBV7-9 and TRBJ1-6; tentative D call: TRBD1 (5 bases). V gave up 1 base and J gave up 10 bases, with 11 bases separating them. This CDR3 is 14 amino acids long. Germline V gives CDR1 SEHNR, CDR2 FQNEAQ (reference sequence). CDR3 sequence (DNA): TGTGCCAGCAGCTTAGTTGGGGGTTGGTCACCCCTCCACTTT. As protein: CASSLVGGWSPLHF.

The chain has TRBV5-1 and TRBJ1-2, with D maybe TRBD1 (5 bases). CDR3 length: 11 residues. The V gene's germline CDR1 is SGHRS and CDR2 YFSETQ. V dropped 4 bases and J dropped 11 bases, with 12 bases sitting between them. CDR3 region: CASSLGQEYTF. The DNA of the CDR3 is TGCGCCAGCAGCCTAGGACAAGAGTACACCTTC.

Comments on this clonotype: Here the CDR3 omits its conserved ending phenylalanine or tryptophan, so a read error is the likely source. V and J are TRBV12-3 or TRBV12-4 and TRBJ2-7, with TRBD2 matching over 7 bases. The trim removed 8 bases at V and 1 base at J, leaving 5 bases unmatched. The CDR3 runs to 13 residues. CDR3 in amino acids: CASGKGLSYEQYC. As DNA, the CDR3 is TGTGCCAGCGGAAAGGGACTATCCTACGAGCAGTACTGC.

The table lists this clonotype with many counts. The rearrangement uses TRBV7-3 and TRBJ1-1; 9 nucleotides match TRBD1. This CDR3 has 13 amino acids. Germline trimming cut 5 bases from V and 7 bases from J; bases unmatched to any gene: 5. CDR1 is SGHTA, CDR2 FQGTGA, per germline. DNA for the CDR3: TGTGCCAGCAGCCCGGACAGGGGTGGTGAAGCTTTCTTT. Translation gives CASSPDRGGEAFF.

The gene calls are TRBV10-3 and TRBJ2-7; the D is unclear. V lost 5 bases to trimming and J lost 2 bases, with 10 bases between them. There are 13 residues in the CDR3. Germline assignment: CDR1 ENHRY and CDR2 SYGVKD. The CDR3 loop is CAISLAQPYEQYF. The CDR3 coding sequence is TGTGCCATCAGTCTCGCACAGCCCTACGAGCAGTACTTC.

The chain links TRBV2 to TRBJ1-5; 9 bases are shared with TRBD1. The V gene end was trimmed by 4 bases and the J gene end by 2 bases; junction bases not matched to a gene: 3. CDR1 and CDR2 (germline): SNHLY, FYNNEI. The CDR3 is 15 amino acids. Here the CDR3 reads CASSGDRVGNQPQHF. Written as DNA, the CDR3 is TGTGCCAGCAGTGGGGACAGGGTGGGCAATCAGCCCCAGCATTTT.

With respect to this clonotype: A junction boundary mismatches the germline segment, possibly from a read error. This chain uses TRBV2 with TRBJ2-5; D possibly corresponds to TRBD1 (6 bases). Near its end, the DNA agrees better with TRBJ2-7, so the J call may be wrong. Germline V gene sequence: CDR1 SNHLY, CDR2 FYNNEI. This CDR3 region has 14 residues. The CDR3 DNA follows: TGTGCCATCAGTGAGTTAACAGGGTCGCGCGAGCAGTACTTC. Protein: CAISELTGSREQYF.

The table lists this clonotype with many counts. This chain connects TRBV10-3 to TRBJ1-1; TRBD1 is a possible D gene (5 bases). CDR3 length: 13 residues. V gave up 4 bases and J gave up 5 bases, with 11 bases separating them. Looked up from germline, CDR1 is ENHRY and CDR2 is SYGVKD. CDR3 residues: CAISGAGRTEAFF. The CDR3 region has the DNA TGTGCCATCAGTGGGGCAGGGAGGACTGAAGCTTTCTTT.

CDR3 sequence (DNA): TGTGCCAGCAGTTCGGGACTAGCGGGAGAGCAGTTCTTC. It yields the protein CASSSGLAGEQFF. The chain combines TRBV12-3 or TRBV12-4 with TRBJ2-1; 13 bases map to TRBD2. V dropped 4 bases and J dropped 10; count of bases not matched to a gene: 1. The CDR3 spans 13 residues.

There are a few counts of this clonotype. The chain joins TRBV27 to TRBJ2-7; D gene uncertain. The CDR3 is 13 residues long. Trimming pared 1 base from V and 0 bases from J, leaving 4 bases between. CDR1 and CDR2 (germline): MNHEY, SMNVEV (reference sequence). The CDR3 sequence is CASSLYNSYEQYF. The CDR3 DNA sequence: TGTGCCAGCAGTTTATACAACTCCTACGAGCAGTACTTC.

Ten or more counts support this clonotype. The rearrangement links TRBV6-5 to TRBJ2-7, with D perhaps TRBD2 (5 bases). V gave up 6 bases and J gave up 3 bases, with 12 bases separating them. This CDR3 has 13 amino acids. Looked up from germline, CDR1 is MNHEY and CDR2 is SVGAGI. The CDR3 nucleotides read TGTGCCAGCAGCCCACCGGGGATCTACGAGCAGTACTTC. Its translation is CASSPPGIYEQYF.

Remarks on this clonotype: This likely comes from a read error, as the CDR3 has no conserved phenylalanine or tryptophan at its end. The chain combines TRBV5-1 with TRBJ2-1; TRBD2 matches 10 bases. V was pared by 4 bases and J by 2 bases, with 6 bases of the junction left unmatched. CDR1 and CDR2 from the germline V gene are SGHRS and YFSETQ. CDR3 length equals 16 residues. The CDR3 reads CASSPRSGGAYNEQFL. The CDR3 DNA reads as TGCGCCAGCAGCCCCCGAAGCGGGGGGGCCTACAATGAGCAGTTCTTA.

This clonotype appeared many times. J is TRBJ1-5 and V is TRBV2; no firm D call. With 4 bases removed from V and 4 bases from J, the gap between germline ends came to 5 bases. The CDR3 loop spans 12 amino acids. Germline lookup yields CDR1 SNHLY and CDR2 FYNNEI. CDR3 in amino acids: CASSVRNQPQHF. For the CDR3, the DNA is TGTGCCAGCAGTGTTAGAAATCAGCCCCAGCATTTT.

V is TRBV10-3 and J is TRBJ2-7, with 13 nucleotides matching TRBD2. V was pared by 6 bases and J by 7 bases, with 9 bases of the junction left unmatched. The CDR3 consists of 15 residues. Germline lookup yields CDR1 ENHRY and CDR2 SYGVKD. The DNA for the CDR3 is TGTGCCATCAGGATGGGACTAGCGGGGACATTAGAGCAGTACTTC. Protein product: CAIRMGLAGTLEQYF.

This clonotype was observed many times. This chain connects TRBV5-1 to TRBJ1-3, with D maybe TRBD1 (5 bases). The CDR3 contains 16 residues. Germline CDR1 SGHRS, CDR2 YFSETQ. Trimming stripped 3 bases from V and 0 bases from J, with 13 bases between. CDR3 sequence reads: CASSSTGGPSGNTIYF. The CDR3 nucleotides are TGCGCCAGCAGCTCGACGGGGGGTCCCTCTGGAAACACCATATATTTT.

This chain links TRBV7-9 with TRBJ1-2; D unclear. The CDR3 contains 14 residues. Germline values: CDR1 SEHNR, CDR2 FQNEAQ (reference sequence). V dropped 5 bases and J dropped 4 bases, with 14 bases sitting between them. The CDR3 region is CASSPGRELYGYTF. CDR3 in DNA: TGTGCCAGCAGCCCCGGAAGGGAGCTCTATGGCTACACCTTC.

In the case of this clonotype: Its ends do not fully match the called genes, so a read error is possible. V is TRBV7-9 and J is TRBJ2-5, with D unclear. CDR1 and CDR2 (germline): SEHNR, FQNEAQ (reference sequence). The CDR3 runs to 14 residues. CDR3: CASSLTAAQEAQYF. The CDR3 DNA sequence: TGTGCCAGCAGCTTAACCGCAGCCCAAGAGGCCCAGTACTTC.

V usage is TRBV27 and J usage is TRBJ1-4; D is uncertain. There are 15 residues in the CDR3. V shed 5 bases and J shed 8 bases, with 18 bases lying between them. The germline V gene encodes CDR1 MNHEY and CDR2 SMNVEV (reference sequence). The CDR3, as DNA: TGTGCCAGCAGTCCAAGTAGCGGTGGCAGGGAAAAACTGTTTTTT. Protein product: CASSPSSGGREKLFF.

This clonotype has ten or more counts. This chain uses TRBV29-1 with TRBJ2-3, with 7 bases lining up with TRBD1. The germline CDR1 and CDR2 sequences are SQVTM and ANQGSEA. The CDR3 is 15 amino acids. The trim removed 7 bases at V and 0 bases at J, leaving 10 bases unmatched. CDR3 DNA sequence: TGCAGCGCCGAGGGGACAGATCGTAGCACAGATACGCAGTATTTT. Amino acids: CSAEGTDRSTDTQYF.

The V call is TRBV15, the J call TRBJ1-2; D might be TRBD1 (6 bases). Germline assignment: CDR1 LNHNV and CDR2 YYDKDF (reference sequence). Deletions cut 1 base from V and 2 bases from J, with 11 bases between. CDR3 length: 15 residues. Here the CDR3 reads CATSRARTANYGYTF. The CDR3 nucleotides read TGTGCCACCAGCAGAGCCCGGACAGCCAACTATGGCTACACCTTC.

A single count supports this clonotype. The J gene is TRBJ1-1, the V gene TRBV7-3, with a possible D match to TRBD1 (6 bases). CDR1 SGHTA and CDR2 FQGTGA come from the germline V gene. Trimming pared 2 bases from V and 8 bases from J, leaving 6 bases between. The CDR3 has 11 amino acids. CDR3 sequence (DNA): TGTGCCAGCAGCTTACAGGGGGAAGCTTTCTTT. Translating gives CASSLQGEAFF.

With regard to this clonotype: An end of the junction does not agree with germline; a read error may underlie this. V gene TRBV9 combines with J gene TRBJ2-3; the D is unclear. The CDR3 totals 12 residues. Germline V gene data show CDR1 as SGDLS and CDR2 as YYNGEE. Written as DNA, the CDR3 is TGTACCAGCAGCACCTACACAGATACGCAGTATTTT. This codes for CTSSTYTDTQYF.

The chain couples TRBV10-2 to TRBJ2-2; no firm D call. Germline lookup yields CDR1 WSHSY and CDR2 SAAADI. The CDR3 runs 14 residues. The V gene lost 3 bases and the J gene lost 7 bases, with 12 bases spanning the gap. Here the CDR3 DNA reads TGCGCCAGCAGTGAACCAGCTAGGAACGGGGAGCTGTTTTTT. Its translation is CASSEPARNGELFF.

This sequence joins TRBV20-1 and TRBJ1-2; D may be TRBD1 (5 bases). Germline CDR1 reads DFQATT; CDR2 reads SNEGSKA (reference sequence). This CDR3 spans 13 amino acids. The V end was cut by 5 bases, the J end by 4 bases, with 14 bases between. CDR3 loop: CSARTGTGYGYTF. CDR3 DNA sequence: TGCAGTGCTCGTACCGGGACGGGCTATGGCTACACCTTC.

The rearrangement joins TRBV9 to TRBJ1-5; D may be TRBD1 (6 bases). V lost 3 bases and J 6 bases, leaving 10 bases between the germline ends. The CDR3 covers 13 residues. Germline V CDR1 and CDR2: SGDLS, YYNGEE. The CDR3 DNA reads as TGTGCCAGCAGCGGGGGGGGCCCTCAGCCCCAGCATTTT. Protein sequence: CASSGGGPQPQHF.